These 9 T cell receptor beta chains were all obtained from the same sample, sequenced in a study of graft-versus-host responses after intestinal transplantation. The antigens these receptors bind are not known. Clones were sequenced by immunoSEQ multiplex PCR, and TCRdb holds only the in-frame ones, with some missing. The sample includes about 88,000 clones, 85% to 95% of them seen just once. Source: unstimulated CD4+ T cells sorted from spleen or lymph node cells, taken before transplant. These receptors originate from a human donor who was the organ donor for an intestinal transplant.

This chain uses TRBV9 with TRBJ2-2; D is possibly TRBD2 (5 bases). Looked up from germline, CDR1 is SGDLS and CDR2 is YYNGEE. V was trimmed by 4 bases and J by 2 bases, leaving 18 bases between them. This CDR3 spans 17 amino acids. The CDR3, as DNA: TGTGCCAGCAGCTTAGGACTGGACTTCGTTAACACCGGGGAGCTGTTTTTT. It specifies CASSLGLDFVNTGELFF.

For the CDR3, the DNA is TGCACCGCGACTAGCGGGAGTCCGGATACGCAGTATTTT. Residues: CTATSGSPDTQYF. The J gene is TRBJ2-3, the V gene TRBV29-1; TRBD2 matches 12 bases. The CDR3 is 13 residues long. Germline V gene data show CDR1 as SQVTM and CDR2 as ANQGSEA.

This chain joins TRBV9 and TRBJ2-3, with D maybe TRBD1 (5 bases). The length of the CDR3 is 14 residues. V dropped 4 bases and J dropped 0 bases, with 9 bases sitting between them. Looked up from germline, CDR1 is SGDLS and CDR2 is YYNGEE. In DNA, the CDR3 is TGTGCCAGCAGCCGACAGCCCAGCACAGATACGCAGTATTTT. Translation gives CASSRQPSTDTQYF.

This clone showed up just once. V and J are TRBV30 and TRBJ1-1, with no clear D. The ends were cut back, 2 bases at V and 1 base at J, with 11 bases in the middle. CDR1 GTSNPN and CDR2 SVGIG come from the germline V gene (reference sequence). This CDR3 is built from 14 residues. CDR3 region: CAWSITYTNTEAFF. Here the CDR3 DNA reads TGTGCCTGGAGTATTACGTACACGAACACTGAAGCTTTCTTT.

The J gene is TRBJ2-7, the V gene TRBV4-2; 7 nucleotides match TRBD2. In germline, CDR1 is LGHNA, CDR2 YNFKEQ. The V segment lost 4 bases and the J segment 2 bases; nucleotides outside the gene matches: 11. CDR3 length: 16 residues. The CDR3 sequence: CASSRALSGTPYEQYF. CDR3 DNA: TGTGCCAGCAGCCGCGCCTTGAGCGGGACCCCCTACGAGCAGTACTTC.

The chain employs TRBV7-2 and TRBJ2-7; 8 bases match TRBD2. This CDR3 has 15 residues. Losses at the gene ends were 1 base for V and 4 bases for J; bases not matched to a gene: 6. Germline V gives CDR1 SGHTA, CDR2 FQGNSA. The CDR3 coding sequence is TGTGCCAGCAGCTTAGGTCTAGCGGGCGCATACGAGCAGTACTTC. Protein: CASSLGLAGAYEQYF.

This CDR3 reads CASSPWTAGNTIYF. CDR3 bases: TGTGCCAGCAGTCCATGGACAGCTGGAAACACCATATATTTT. V is TRBV28 and J is TRBJ1-3, with D tentatively TRBD1 (6 bases). Trimming took off 5 bases at V and 2 bases at J, with 10 bases between the two ends. Germline V gene lookup returns CDR1 MDHEN and CDR2 SYDVKM. This CDR3 has 14 amino acids.

This rearrangement joins TRBV27 to TRBJ1-2; D is possibly TRBD1 (5 bases). Germline-derived CDR1 and CDR2 are MNHEY and SMNVEV (reference sequence). There are 15 residues in the CDR3. Trimming cost V 5 bases and J 4 bases, with 17 bases left between them. For the CDR3, the DNA is TGTGCCAGCAGTCCGAGTGCGTGGACATTCTATGGCTACACCTTC. Its translation is CASSPSAWTFYGYTF.

The V call is TRBV18, the J call TRBJ2-1; TRBD1 might be the D (5 bases). CDR1 is KGHSH and CDR2 is LQKENI in the germline V gene. V lost 0 bases and J 4 bases, leaving 13 bases between the germline ends. The CDR3 is made up of 16 amino acids. As DNA, the CDR3 is TGTGCCAGCTCACCACCTGTCTGGACACTTTACAATGAGCAGTTCTTC. Its protein is CASSPPVWTLYNEQFF.